These 3 T cell receptor beta chains share one sample of origin, sequenced in a study of cytomegalovirus exposure and HLA in healthy donors (dated by TCRdb to about 2017). Libraries came from the immunoSEQ multiplex PCR assay. For the multiplex PCR, a mixture combining 60 forward primers for TCR Vbeta segments and 13 reverse primers for TCR Jbeta segments was used. The clones in this table, taken by TCRdb from immuneACCESS, are in-frame only. Not every clone is retained; where verified, under half of the shortfall comes from an unresolved V gene, and the cause of the rest is unknown. The sample includes roughly 160,000 clones, with 70% to 80% observed a single time. Of the sample, about 2.2% is held by the ten largest clones. The specimen sequenced was PBMCs. The receptor set was obtained from a man aged 35-49 years in good health and CMV-seronegative.

The chain uses TRBV12-5 and TRBJ2-3; D ambiguous. This CDR3 is 13 amino acids long. From germline, CDR1 is LGHNT and CDR2 FRNRAP. V was cut by 6 bases and J by 6 bases, with 13 bases left in between. This CDR3 reads CASGRSGADTQYF. The CDR3 coding sequence is TGTGCTAGTGGGAGATCCGGAGCGGATACGCAGTATTTT.

The rearrangement uses TRBV6-1 and TRBJ2-3; D remains ambiguous. The ends were cut back, 2 bases at V and 6 bases at J, with 3 bases in the middle. CDR3 length equals 11 residues. Germline V gene sequence: CDR1 MNHNS, CDR2 SASEGT. The CDR3 region has the DNA TGTGCCAGCAGTGAACCTGATACGCAGTATTTT. It is translated as CASSEPDTQYF.

V is TRBV7-6 and J is TRBJ2-5; 9 bases are a match to TRBD1. The V and J ends lost 4 bases and 4 bases, in that order; junction bases with no gene match: 7. Germline CDR1 reads SGHVS; CDR2 reads FNYEAQ. The length of the CDR3 is 15 residues. CDR3 sequence: CASSSTGGFGETQYF. For the CDR3, the DNA is TGTGCCAGCAGCTCCACAGGGGGCTTTGGAGAGACCCAGTACTTC.